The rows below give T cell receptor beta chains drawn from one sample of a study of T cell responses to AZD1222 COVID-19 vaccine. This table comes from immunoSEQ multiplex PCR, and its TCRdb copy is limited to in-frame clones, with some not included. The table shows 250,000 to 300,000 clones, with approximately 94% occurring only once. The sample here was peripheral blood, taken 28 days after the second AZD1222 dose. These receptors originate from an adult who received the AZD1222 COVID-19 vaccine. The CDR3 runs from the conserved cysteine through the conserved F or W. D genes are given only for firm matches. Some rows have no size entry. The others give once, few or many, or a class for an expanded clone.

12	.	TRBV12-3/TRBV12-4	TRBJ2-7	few	CASTLRGGEQYF	TGTGCCAGCACCTTAAGGGGGGGAGAGCAGTACTTC
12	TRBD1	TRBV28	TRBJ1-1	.	CASNIQGAEAFF	TGTGCCAGCAACATCCAGGGGGCTGAAGCTTTCTTT
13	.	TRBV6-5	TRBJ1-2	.	CASSYSRVGGYTF	TGTGCCAGCAGTTACTCGAGGGTGGGAGGCTACACCTTC
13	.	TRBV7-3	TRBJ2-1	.	CASSSLVGYEQFF	TGTGCCAGCAGCTCCCTAGTAGGCTATGAGCAGTTCTTC
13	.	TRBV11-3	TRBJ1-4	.	CASSRTRGEKLFF	TGTGCCAGCTCCAGGACCCGAGGTGAAAAACTGTTTTTT
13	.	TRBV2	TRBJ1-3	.	CASTAYIGNTIYF	TGTGCCAGCACTGCGTATATCGGAAACACCATATATTTT
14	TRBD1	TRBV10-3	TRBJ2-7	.	CAIRQGVGSYEQYF	TGTGCCATCAGACAGGGGGTTGGGTCCTACGAGCAGTACTTC
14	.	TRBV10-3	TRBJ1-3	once	CAISLSVSGNTIYF	TGTGCCATCAGTCTCAGTGTCTCTGGAAACACCATATATTTT
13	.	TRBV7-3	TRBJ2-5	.	CASSPSGQETQYF	TGTGCCAGCAGCCCGAGCGGGCAAGAGACCCAGTACTTC
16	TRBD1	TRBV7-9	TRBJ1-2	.	CASSPSGTGYIRGYTF	TGTGCCAGCAGCCCATCCGGGACAGGGTATATTCGTGGCTACACCTTC
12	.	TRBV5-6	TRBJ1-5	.	CASSLTGQPQHF	TGTGCCAGCTCCTTGACTGGGCAGCCCCAGCATTTT